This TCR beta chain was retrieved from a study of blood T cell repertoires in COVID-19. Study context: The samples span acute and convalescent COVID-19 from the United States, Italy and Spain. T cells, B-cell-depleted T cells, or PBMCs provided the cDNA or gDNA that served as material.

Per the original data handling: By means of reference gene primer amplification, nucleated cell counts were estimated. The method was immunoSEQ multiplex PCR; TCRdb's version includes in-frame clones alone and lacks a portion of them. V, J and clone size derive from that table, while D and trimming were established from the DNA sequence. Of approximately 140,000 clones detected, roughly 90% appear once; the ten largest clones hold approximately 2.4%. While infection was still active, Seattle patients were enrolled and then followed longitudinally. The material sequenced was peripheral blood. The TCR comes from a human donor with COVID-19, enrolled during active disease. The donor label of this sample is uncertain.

CDR3: CASSFSTDTDTQYF. CDR3 nucleotide sequence: TGCGCCAGCAGCTTCTCCACAGACACAGATACGCAGTATTTT. The V call is TRBV5-1, the J call TRBJ2-3, with D hard to call. CDR1 SGHRS and CDR2 YFSETQ come from the germline V gene. Deletions cut 2 bases from V and 2 bases from J, with 9 bases between. The CDR3 consists of 14 residues.